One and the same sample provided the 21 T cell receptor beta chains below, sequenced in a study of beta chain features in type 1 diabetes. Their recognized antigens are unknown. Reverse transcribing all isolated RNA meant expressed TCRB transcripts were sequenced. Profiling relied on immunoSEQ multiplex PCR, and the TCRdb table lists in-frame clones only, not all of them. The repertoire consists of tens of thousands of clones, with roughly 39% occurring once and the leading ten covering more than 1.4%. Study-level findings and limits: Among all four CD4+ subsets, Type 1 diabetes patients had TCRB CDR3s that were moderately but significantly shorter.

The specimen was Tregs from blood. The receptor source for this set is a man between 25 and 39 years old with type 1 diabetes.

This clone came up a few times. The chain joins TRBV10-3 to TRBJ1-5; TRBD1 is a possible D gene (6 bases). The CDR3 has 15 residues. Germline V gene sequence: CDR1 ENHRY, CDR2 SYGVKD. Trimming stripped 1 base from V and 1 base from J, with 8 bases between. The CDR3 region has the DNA TGTGCCATCAGTGAGTGGGGGCCAAGCAATCAGCCCCAGCATTTT. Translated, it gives CAISEWGPSNQPQHF.

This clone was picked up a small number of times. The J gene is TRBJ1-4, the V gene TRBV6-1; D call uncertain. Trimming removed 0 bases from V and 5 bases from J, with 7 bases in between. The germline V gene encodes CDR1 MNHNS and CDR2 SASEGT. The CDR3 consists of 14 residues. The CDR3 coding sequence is TGTGCCAGCAGTGAAGCGGCAAGAAATGAAAAACTGTTTTTT. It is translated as CASSEAARNEKLFF.

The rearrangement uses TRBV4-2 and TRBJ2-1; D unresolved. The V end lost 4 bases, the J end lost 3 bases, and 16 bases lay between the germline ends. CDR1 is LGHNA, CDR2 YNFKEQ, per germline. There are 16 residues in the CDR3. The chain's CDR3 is CASSRGSAEGYNEQFF. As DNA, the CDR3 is TGTGCCAGCAGCCGAGGCTCGGCGGAAGGCTACAATGAGCAGTTCTTC.

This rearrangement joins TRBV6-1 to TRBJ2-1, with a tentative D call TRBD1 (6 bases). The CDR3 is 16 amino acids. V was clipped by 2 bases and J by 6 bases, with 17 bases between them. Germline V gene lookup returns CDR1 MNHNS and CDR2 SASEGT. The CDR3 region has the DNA TGTGCCAGCAGTGAATCTCAGGGGATGGGGGTCAATGAGCAGTTCTTC. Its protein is CASSESQGMGVNEQFF.

Here the CDR3 reads CASSSTSGQGIGSPLHF. The CDR3, as DNA: TGTGCCAGCAGCTCGACGTCCGGACAGGGCATTGGTTCACCCCTCCACTTT. This chain links TRBV7-2 with TRBJ1-6; 8 bases match TRBD1. The CDR3 has 17 amino acids. Germline V gene sequence: CDR1 SGHTA, CDR2 FQGNSA. After removal of 4 bases from V and 9 bases from J, the junction contained 14 bases not matched to a gene.

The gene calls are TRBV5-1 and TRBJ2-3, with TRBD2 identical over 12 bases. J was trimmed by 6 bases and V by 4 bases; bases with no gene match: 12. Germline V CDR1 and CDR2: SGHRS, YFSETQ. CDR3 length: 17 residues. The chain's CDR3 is CASSVGLAGPGYDTQYF. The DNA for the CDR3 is TGCGCCAGCAGCGTGGGACTAGCGGGCCCGGGTTATGATACGCAGTATTTT.

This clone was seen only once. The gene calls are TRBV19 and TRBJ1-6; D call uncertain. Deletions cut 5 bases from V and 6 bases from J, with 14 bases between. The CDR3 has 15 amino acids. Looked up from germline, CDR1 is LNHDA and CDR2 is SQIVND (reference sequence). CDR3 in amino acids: CASSSRIGVNSPLHF. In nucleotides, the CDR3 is TGTGCCAGTAGTTCCCGTATCGGGGTTAATTCACCCCTCCACTTT.

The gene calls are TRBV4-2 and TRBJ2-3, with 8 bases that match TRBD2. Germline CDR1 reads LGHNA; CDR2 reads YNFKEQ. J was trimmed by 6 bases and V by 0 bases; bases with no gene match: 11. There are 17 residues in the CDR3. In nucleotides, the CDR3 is TGTGCCAGCAGCCAAGAAAGGTTGACGGGAGGGAGGGATACGCAGTATTTT. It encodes CASSQERLTGGRDTQYF.

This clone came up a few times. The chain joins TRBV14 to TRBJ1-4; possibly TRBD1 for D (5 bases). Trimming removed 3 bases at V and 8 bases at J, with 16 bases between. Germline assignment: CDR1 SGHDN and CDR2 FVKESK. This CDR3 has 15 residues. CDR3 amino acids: CASSQRLGGDEKLFF. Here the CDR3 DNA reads TGTGCCAGCAGCCAGAGACTCGGGGGAGACGAAAAACTGTTTTTT.

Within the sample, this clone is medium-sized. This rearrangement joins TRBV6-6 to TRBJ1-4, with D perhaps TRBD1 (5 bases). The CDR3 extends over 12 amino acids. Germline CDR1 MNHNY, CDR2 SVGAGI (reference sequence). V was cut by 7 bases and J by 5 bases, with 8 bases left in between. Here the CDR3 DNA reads TGTGCCAGCAAGACAGACAATGAAAAACTGTTTTTT. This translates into CASKTDNEKLFF.

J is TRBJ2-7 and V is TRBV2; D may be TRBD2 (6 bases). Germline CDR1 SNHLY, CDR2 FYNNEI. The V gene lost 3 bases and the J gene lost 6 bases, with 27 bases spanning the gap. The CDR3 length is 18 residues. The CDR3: CASSDPGVQTHTESEQYF. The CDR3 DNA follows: TGTGCCAGCAGTGATCCGGGAGTTCAAACCCACACTGAGAGCGAGCAGTACTTC.

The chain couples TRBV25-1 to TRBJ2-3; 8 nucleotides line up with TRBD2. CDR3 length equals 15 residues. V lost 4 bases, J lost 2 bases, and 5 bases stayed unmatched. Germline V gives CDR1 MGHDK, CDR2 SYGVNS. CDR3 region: CASSGLAGITDTQYF. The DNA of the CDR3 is TGTGCCAGCAGTGGTTTAGCGGGAATCACAGATACGCAGTATTTT.

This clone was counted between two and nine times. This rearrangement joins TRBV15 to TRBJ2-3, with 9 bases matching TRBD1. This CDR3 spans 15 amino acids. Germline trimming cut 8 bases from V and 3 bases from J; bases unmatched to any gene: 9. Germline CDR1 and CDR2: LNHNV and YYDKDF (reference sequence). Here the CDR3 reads CATSFGTGTTDTQYF. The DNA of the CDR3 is TGTGCCACCTCATTTGGGACAGGGACGACAGATACGCAGTATTTT.

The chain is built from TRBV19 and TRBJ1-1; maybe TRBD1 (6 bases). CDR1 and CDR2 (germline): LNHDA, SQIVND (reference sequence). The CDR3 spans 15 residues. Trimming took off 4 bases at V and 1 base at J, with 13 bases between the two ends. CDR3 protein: CASSNYDRTNTEAFF. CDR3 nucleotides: TGTGCCAGTAGTAACTACGACAGGACGAACACTGAAGCTTTCTTT.

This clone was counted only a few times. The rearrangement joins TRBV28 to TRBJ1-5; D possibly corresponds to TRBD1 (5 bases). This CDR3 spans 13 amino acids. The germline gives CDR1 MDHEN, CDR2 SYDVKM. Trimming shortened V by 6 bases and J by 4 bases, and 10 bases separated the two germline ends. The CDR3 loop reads CASRTNRNQPQHF. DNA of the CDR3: TGTGCCAGCAGAACCAACAGGAATCAGCCCCAGCATTTT. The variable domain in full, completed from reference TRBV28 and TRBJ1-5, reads DVKVTQSSRYLVKRTGEKVFLECVQDMDHENMFWYRQDPGLGLRLIYFSYDVKMKEKGDIPEGYSVSREKKERFSLILESASTNQTSMYLCASRTNRNQPQHFGDGTRLSIL.

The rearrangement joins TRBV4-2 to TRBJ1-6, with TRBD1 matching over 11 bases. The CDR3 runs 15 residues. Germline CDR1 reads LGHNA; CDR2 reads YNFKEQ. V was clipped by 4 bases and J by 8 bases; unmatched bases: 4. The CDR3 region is CASSRTGGRDSPLHF. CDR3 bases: TGTGCCAGCAGCCGGACAGGGGGCCGGGATTCACCCCTCCACTTT.

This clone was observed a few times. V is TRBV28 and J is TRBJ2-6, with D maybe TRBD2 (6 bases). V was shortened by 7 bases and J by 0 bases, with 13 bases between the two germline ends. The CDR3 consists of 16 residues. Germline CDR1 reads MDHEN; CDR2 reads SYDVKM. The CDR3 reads CASIPRGDSGANVLTF. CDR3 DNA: TGTGCCAGCATCCCTCGCGGGGACTCTGGGGCCAACGTCCTGACTTTC.

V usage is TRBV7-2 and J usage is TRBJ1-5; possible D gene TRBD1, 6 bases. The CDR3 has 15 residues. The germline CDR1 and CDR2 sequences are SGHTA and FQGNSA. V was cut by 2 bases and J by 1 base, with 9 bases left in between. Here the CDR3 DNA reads TGTGCCAGCAGCTTAACCGGGACAAGCAATCAGCCCCAGCATTTT. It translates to CASSLTGTSNQPQHF.

The CDR3 sequence: CASSARTGGADTQYF. CDR3 nucleotides: TGTGCCAGCAGTGCGAGGACAGGGGGCGCCGATACGCAGTATTTT. The rearrangement uses TRBV28 and TRBJ2-3, with 11 nucleotides matching TRBD1. The CDR3 sequence is 15 residues long. With V trimmed by 5 bases and J by 6 bases, 7 bases remained unmatched. Germline V gives CDR1 MDHEN, CDR2 SYDVKM. The full variable domain, with the rest looked up from reference TRBV28 and TRBJ2-3, is DVKVTQSSRYLVKRTGEKVFLECVQDMDHENMFWYRQDPGLGLRLIYFSYDVKMKEKGDIPEGYSVSREKKERFSLILESASTNQTSMYLCASSARTGGADTQYFGPGTRLTVL.

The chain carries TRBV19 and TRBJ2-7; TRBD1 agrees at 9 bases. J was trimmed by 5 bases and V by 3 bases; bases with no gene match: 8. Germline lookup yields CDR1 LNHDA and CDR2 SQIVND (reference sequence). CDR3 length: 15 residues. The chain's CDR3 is CASSIPGQGTHEQYF. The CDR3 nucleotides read TGTGCCAGTAGTATTCCGGGACAGGGTACCCACGAGCAGTACTTC.

This chain's CDR3 is CASSAMDSGSYGYTF. CDR3 sequence (DNA): TGTGCCAGCAGTGCGATGGATTCAGGCAGCTATGGCTACACCTTC. The rearrangement joins TRBV6-6 to TRBJ1-2; D is undetermined. Per germline, CDR1 MNHNY and CDR2 SVGAGI (reference sequence). The V and J ends lost 5 bases and 4 bases respectively, with 17 bases between them. The length of the CDR3 is 15 residues.